This entry lists 13 T cell receptor beta chains sequenced from one sample in a study of T cell repertoires and Cas9 in healthy adults. Libraries were prepared by immunoSEQ multiplex PCR; TCRdb keeps only in-frame clonotypes and omits some of them. The sample includes about 22,000 clones, about 90% of them seen just once. What was sequenced was CD4+ effector T cells (CD127+, CD25-, CD137-, CD154-) from PBMCs; culture status not recorded. The source is a human donor in good health.

V gene TRBV10-3 combines with J gene TRBJ2-7; 10 bases align to TRBD1. Germline CDR1 is ENHRY and CDR2 is SYGVKD. There are 14 residues in the CDR3. With V trimmed by 9 bases and J by 3 bases, 8 bases remained unmatched. The CDR3 loop is CAMGLGQGIYEQYF. CDR3 sequence (DNA): TGTGCCATGGGGCTGGGACAGGGGATCTACGAGCAGTACTTC.

The V call is TRBV18, the J call TRBJ2-2; 10 nucleotides line up with TRBD2. Germline loops: CDR1 KGHSH, CDR2 LQKENI. Unmatched junction bases numbered 13, after V lost 6 bases and J lost 3 bases. The CDR3 totals 18 residues. The CDR3 loop reads CASSLSAASGGHTGELFF. DNA of the CDR3: TGTGCCAGCTCGCTCTCCGCCGCTAGCGGGGGCCACACCGGGGAGCTGTTTTTT.

The CDR3 here is CASSFRQVNTEAFF. DNA of the CDR3: TGCGCCAGCAGCTTTCGACAGGTGAACACTGAAGCTTTCTTT. The chain carries TRBV5-1 and TRBJ1-1; tentative D call: TRBD1 (6 bases). The length of the CDR3 is 14 residues. V shed 2 bases and J shed 0 bases, with 8 bases lying between them. Germline V lookup: CDR1 SGHRS, CDR2 YFSETQ.

V gene TRBV19 combines with J gene TRBJ1-4, with unresolved D. CDR1 and CDR2 from the germline V gene are LNHDA and SQIVND (reference sequence). This CDR3 contains 14 residues. V was shortened by 0 bases and J by 8 bases, with 10 bases between the two germline ends. The CDR3 sequence is CASSIEAEGEKLFF. In nucleotides, the CDR3 is TGTGCCAGTAGTATAGAGGCGGAGGGCGAAAAACTGTTTTTT.

The chain links TRBV6-4 to TRBJ2-2; D is undetermined. The CDR3 is 13 amino acids. The germline gives CDR1 MRHNA, CDR2 SNTAGT. V was shortened by 3 bases and J by 4 bases, with 6 bases between the two germline ends. CDR3 sequence reads: CASSEVGTGELFF. CDR3 in DNA: TGTGCCAGCAGTGAGGTGGGCACCGGGGAGCTGTTTTTT.

For the CDR3, the DNA is TGTGCCAGCAGTCCGGGAGGCCTTGACTATGGCTACACCTTC. Translated, it gives CASSPGGLDYGYTF. This chain links TRBV7-9 with TRBJ1-2; D is uncertain. The CDR3 is 14 residues long. Trimming left V 6 bases short and J 3 bases short, with 14 bases between. Germline CDR1 is SEHNR and CDR2 is FQNEAQ (reference sequence).

CDR3 coding DNA: TGTGCCAGCAGCGTAGCTTCCGGAGGCAGGATCTCTGGAAACACCATATATTTT. Protein sequence: CASSVASGGRISGNTIYF. V and J are TRBV9 and TRBJ1-3; D is ambiguous. This CDR3 is 18 amino acids long. Trimming removed 0 bases at V and 0 bases at J, with 16 bases between. Germline values: CDR1 SGDLS, CDR2 YYNGEE. Variable domain in full (rest from reference TRBV9 and TRBJ1-3): DSGVTQTPKHLITATGQRVTLRCSPRSGDLSVYWYQQSLDQGLQFLIQYYNGEERAKGNILERFSAQQFPDLHSELNLSSLELGDSALYFCASSVASGGRISGNTIYFGEGSWLTVV.

The chain has TRBV11-2 and TRBJ2-3; no clear D gene. The germline V gene encodes CDR1 SGHAT and CDR2 FQNNGV. The V end was cut by 5 bases, the J end by 8 bases, with 11 bases between. CDR3 size: 12 residues. CDR3 residues: CASSPGRVTQYF. The CDR3 DNA sequence: TGTGCCAGCAGCCCCGGGCGAGTTACGCAGTATTTT.

The chain has TRBV4-3 and TRBJ2-3; 9 bases agree with TRBD2. Germline lookup yields CDR1 LGHNA and CDR2 YSLEER. The CDR3 covers 16 residues. The V and J ends lost 1 base and 3 bases, in that order; junction bases with no gene match: 5. CDR3 DNA sequence: TGCGCCAGCAGCCAAGGGCTAGCGGGAAGAACAGATACGCAGTATTTT. It yields the protein CASSQGLAGRTDTQYF.

V and J are TRBV4-1 and TRBJ1-1, with TRBD1 as a possible D gene (6 bases). V lost 1 base and J 6 bases, leaving 9 bases between the germline ends. CDR3 length equals 13 residues. Germline CDR1 reads MGHRA; CDR2 reads YSYEKL. The CDR3 sequence: CASSQGGQAEAFF. CDR3 nucleotide sequence: TGCGCCAGCAGCCAAGGGGGGCAGGCTGAAGCTTTCTTT.

This clone appeared once. V gene TRBV18 combines with J gene TRBJ2-1; D may be TRBD2 (6 bases). Trimming pared 1 base from V and 4 bases from J, leaving 8 bases between. This CDR3 region has 14 residues. Germline loops: CDR1 KGHSH, CDR2 LQKENI. CDR3 in amino acids: CASSPLAEYNEQFF. CDR3 nucleotide sequence: TGTGCCAGCTCACCACTAGCGGAGTACAATGAGCAGTTCTTC.

This rearrangement joins TRBV9 to TRBJ2-7; D gene ambiguous. The CDR3 spans 14 residues. Germline values: CDR1 SGDLS, CDR2 YYNGEE. V lost 0 bases and J lost 0, with 7 bases in between. Here the CDR3 reads CASSVGATSYEQYV. The DNA of the CDR3 is TGTGCCAGCAGCGTAGGGGCAACCTCCTACGAGCAGTACGTC.

The chain combines TRBV25-1 with TRBJ1-2; weak D call: TRBD1 (5 bases). Germline CDR1 reads MGHDK; CDR2 reads SYGVNS. The CDR3 contains 16 residues. V lost 4 bases, J lost 0 bases, and 15 bases lay in between. The CDR3 is CASSASGTAANYGYTF. Written as DNA, the CDR3 is TGTGCCAGCAGTGCTTCCGGGACCGCCGCTAACTATGGCTACACCTTC.